Presented here are 2 T cell receptor beta chains from one specimen sequenced in a study of shared clonotypes between healthy human individuals. Clones were read by immunoSEQ multiplex PCR, and TCRdb kept only the in-frame ones, dropping some. The table includes some 1,600,000 clones, approximately 98% detected once. The sample was naive CD4+ T cells sorted from blood. As to subset: CD45RA+ positively selected. The receptors stem from a man aged 30-40 years in good health.

The CDR3 nucleotides are TGTGCCAGCAGACAGTTAGCCAAAAACATTCAGTACTTC. Its translation: CASRQLAKNIQYF. V usage is TRBV6-5 and J usage is TRBJ2-4, with unresolved D. CDR1 is MNHEY, CDR2 SVGAGI, per germline. V lost 6 bases and J lost 0, with 6 bases in between. This CDR3 comprises 13 residues.

The chain has TRBV29-1 and TRBJ2-5; perhaps TRBD1 as D (5 bases). The CDR3 runs to 12 residues. Germline lookup yields CDR1 SQVTM and CDR2 ANQGSEA. Trimming took 7 bases from V and 6 from J, leaving 15 bases between them. This CDR3 reads CSGTGAGQTQYF. The CDR3, as DNA: TGCAGCGGAACAGGCGCCGGCCAGACCCAGTACTTC. The full variable domain, its missing parts supplied by reference TRBV29-1 and TRBJ2-5, is SAVISQKPSRDICQRGTSLTIQCQVDSQVTMMFWYRQQPGQSLTLIATANQGSEATYESGFVIDKFPISRPNLTFSTLTVSNMSPEDSSIYLCSGTGAGQTQYFGPGTRLLVL.